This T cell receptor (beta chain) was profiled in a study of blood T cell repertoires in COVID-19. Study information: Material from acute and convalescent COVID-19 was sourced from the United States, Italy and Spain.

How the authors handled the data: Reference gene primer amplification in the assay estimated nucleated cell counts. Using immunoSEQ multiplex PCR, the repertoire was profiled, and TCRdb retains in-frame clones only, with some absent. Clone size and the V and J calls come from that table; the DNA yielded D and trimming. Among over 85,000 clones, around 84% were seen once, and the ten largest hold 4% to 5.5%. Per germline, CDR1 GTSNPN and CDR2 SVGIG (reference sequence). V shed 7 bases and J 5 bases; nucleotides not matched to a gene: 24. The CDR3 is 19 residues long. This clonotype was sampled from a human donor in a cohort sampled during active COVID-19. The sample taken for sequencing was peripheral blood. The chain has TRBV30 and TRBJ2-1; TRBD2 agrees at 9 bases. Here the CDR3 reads CASSIVGWRGGLMNNEQFF. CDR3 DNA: TGTGCCTCCTCAATCGTGGGCTGGCGGGGGGGCCTGATGAACAATGAGCAGTTCTTC.